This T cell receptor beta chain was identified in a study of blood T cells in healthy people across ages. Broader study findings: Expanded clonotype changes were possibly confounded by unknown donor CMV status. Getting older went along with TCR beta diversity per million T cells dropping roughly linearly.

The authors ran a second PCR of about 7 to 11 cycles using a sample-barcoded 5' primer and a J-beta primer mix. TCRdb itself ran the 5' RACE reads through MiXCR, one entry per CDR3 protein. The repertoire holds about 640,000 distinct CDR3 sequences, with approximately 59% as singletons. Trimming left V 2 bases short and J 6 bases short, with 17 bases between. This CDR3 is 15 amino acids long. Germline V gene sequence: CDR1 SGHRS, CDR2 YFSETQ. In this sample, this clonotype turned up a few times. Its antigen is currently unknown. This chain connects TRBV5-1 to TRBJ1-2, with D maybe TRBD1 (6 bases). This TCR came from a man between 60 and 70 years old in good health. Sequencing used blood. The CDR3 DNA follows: TGCGCCAGCAGCTTCGATGGAGGGGGACGGGATGGCTACACCTTC. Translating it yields CASSFDGGGRDGYTF.